This T cell receptor beta chain was found in a study of vaccination and CD4 T cells after COVID-19. Study overall: Control wells got either CEFX epitopes, HIV-1 Nef peptides, or no peptide at all.

V was clipped by 0 bases and J by 2 bases; unmatched bases: 5. Germline lookup yields CDR1 MNHEY and CDR2 SVGAGI. The CDR3 extends over 16 amino acids. Sequencing of the DNA from cultured CD4+ T cells was carried out with the Oncomine TCR Beta short-read assay. Genomic DNA was isolated from cultured CD4+ T cells. MiXCR was run by TCRdb on the PCR reads, yielding one entry per CDR3 protein. The table records roughly 16,000 distinct CDR3 sequences, approximately 31% of them present only once. This sample's treatment: roughly nine-day PBMC culture with coronavirus spike peptide pools or control peptides (ViraFEST assay). ViraFEST stimulated the growth of antigen-specific T cells using peptide pools and subsequently profiled their TCRs by sequencing. The authors isolated CD4+ T cells by negative selection after nine to eleven days of culture. Notes on this clonotype: What it recognizes is unknown.

The chain joins TRBV6-5 to TRBJ2-3, with 7 bases identical to TRBD2. What was sequenced was cultured CD4+ T cells from blood. This sequence originates from a human donor with COVID-19. For the CDR3, the DNA is TGTGCCAGCAGTTACTCTGGGGGGGGGTTCACAGATACGCAGTATTTT. Amino acids: CASSYSGGGFTDTQYF.